Below are 26 T cell receptor beta chains sequenced from a single sample in a study of CD8 T cells in ankylosing spondylitis. TCRdb itself ran the 5' RACE reads through MiXCR, one entry per CDR3 protein. The sample has 250,000 to 300,000 distinct CDR3 sequences; around 19% are singletons. The sequencing input was blood, either unsorted or a sorted T cell fraction (not recorded which). Receptors were obtained from a male donor with ankylosing spondylitis or in good health (not recorded which).

The gene calls are TRBV11-2 and TRBJ2-2; TRBD2 aligns across 7 bases. The J segment lost 6 bases and the V segment lost 0 bases, leaving 7 bases of the junction unmatched. This CDR3 region has 16 residues. Germline CDR1 SGHAT, CDR2 FQNNGV. CDR3 sequence (DNA): TGTGCCAGCAGCTTAGATCGGGCGGGAGCGGCCGGGGAGCTGTTTTTT. Its protein is CASSLDRAGAAGELFF.

This clonotype was seen more than once but under ten times. This chain connects TRBV12-3 or TRBV12-4 to TRBJ1-5, with D perhaps TRBD1 (6 bases). V was shortened by 4 bases and J by 5 bases, with 12 bases between the two germline ends. The CDR3 has 14 residues. The CDR3 protein is CASSSLNRDQPQHF. DNA of the CDR3: TGTGCCAGCAGTTCGTTAAACAGGGATCAGCCCCAGCATTTT.

The V and J genes are TRBV12-3 or TRBV12-4 and TRBJ2-5; 12 bases map to TRBD2. This CDR3 is built from 18 residues. V gave up 6 bases and J gave up 2 bases; unmatched junction bases: 13. The CDR3 reads CASSPSTRLAGAQETQYF. The CDR3 DNA reads as TGTGCCAGCAGCCCTTCGACACGACTAGCGGGGGCGCAAGAGACCCAGTACTTC.

In its sample, this clonotype was seen once. A much larger clone differs by one base, so this may be a read error. This chain connects TRBV3-1 to TRBJ2-3, with 8 bases lining up with TRBD1. Trimming removed 2 bases from V and 1 base from J; junction bases left unmatched: 5. Germline CDR1 reads LGHDT; CDR2 reads YNNKEL (reference sequence). The CDR3 consists of 16 residues. DNA of the CDR3: TGTGCCAGCAGCCAATGCGGGACAGGACGCACAGATACGCAGTATTTT. It is translated as CASSQCGTGRTDTQYF.

The J gene is TRBJ1-1, the V gene TRBV20-1, with D maybe TRBD1 (5 bases). The CDR3 loop spans 16 amino acids. The V end lost 0 bases, the J end lost 1 base, and 15 bases lay between the germline ends. Germline-derived CDR1 and CDR2 are DFQATT and SNEGSKA (reference sequence). Here the CDR3 DNA reads TGCAGTGCTAGAGATGCCCTAGGTGGGACGAACACTGAAGCTTTCTTT. Translated: CSARDALGGTNTEAFF.

The chain carries TRBV7-9 and TRBJ2-1, with 7 bases fitting TRBD2. With 3 bases clipped from V and 5 bases from J, the junction kept 4 bases outside the gene matches. Germline CDR1 is SEHNR and CDR2 is FQNEAQ (reference sequence). The CDR3 spans 14 residues. CDR3: CASSFGLADNEQFF. CDR3 coding DNA: TGTGCCAGCAGCTTCGGTCTAGCGGACAATGAGCAGTTCTTC. The full variable domain, in which reference TRBV7-9 and TRBJ2-1 provide the parts outside the CDR3, is DTGVSQNPRHKITKRGQNVTFRCDPISEHNRLYWYRQTLGQGPEFLTYFQNEAQLEKSRLLSDRFSAERPKGSFSTLEIQRTEQGDSAMYLCASSFGLADNEQFFGPGTRLTVL.

This clonotype was picked up many times. CDR3 protein: CAISVAGGSYEQYV. CDR3 in DNA: TGTGCCATCAGTGTAGCAGGGGGATCCTACGAGCAGTACGTC. The rearrangement joins TRBV10-3 to TRBJ2-7; 7 bases fit TRBD1. Unmatched junction bases numbered 4, after V lost 4 bases and J lost 1 base. The CDR3 contains 14 residues. Germline V gene lookup returns CDR1 ENHRY and CDR2 SYGVKD.

On this clonotype: A clone one base away is much larger, so this may be a read error. This chain connects TRBV12-3 or TRBV12-4 to TRBJ2-2, with 7 bases matching TRBD1. The CDR3 extends over 14 amino acids. Written as DNA, the CDR3 is TGTGCCAGCAGTGGACAGGCGAACACCGGGGCGCTGTTTTTT. Its translation is CASSGQANTGALFF.

This clonotype occurred many times. The V gene is TRBV9, the J gene TRBJ2-2, with D possibly TRBD1 on 6 matching bases. The V end lost 0 bases, the J end lost 7 bases, and 16 bases lay between the germline ends. This CDR3 spans 16 amino acids. The germline CDR1 and CDR2 sequences are SGDLS and YYNGEE. CDR3 nucleotide sequence: TGTGCCAGCAGCGTAGCCGTACGGGTACAGGGCGGGGAGCTGTTTTTT. It yields the protein CASSVAVRVQGGELFF.

The chain uses TRBV28 and TRBJ1-3; TRBD1 matches at 9 bases. Germline CDR1 is MDHEN and CDR2 is SYDVKM. The CDR3 length is 17 residues. The V segment lost 2 bases and the J segment 1 base; nucleotides outside the gene matches: 6. Written as DNA, the CDR3 is TGTGCCAGCAGTTTACCCATGGGACAGGGATCTGGAAACACCATATATTTT. Translated, it gives CASSLPMGQGSGNTIYF. The full variable domain, completed using reference TRBV28 and TRBJ1-3, is DVKVTQSSRYLVKRTGEKVFLECVQDMDHENMFWYRQDPGLGLRLIYFSYDVKMKEKGDIPEGYSVSREKKERFSLILESASTNQTSMYLCASSLPMGQGSGNTIYFGEGSWLTVV.

There are many counts of this clonotype. This chain joins TRBV27 and TRBJ1-5, with a tentative D call TRBD1 (5 bases). Trimming took 3 bases from V and 3 from J, leaving 12 bases between them. Germline assignment: CDR1 MNHEY and CDR2 SMNVEV (reference sequence). The CDR3 spans 15 residues. This chain's CDR3 is CASSFVGGDNQPQHF. CDR3 DNA sequence: TGTGCCAGCAGTTTCGTGGGGGGTGACAATCAGCCCCAGCATTTT.

The rearrangement links TRBV20-1 to TRBJ1-1, with 10 bases that match TRBD1. CDR3 length: 14 amino acids. The J segment lost 5 bases and the V segment lost 3 bases, leaving 6 bases of the junction unmatched. In germline, CDR1 is DFQATT, CDR2 SNEGSKA (reference sequence). The CDR3 region is CSASQTGGRTEAFF. DNA of the CDR3: TGCAGTGCTAGCCAGACAGGGGGCAGGACTGAAGCTTTCTTT.

This rearrangement joins TRBV5-1 to TRBJ2-1; D might be TRBD2 (5 bases). The V end was cut by 0 bases, the J end by 8 bases, with 15 bases between. CDR1 is SGHRS and CDR2 is YFSETQ in the germline V gene. The CDR3 is 15 amino acids. The CDR3 DNA reads as TGCGCCAGCAGCTTGGCCTTAGAGAGGGCCTATGAGCAGTTCTTC. Translating gives CASSLALERAYEQFF.

The chain uses TRBV7-8 and TRBJ2-3; 7 bases match TRBD2. The CDR3 covers 16 residues. Germline CDR1 and CDR2: SGHVS and FQNEAQ. Trimming took 3 bases from V and 0 from J; bases not matched to a gene: 6. DNA for the CDR3: TGTGCCAGCAGCTTGTTGGCGGGAGCTAGCACAGATACGCAGTATTTT. Residues: CASSLLAGASTDTQYF. Drawing the rest from reference TRBV7-8 and TRBJ2-3, the complete variable domain is GAGVSQSPRYKVAKRGQDVALRCDPISGHVSLFWYQQALGQGPEFLTYFQNEAQLDKSGLPSDRFFAERPEGSVSTLKIQRTQQEDSAVYLCASSLLAGASTDTQYFGPGTRLTVL.

This clonotype was seen ten or more times. The chain links TRBV9 to TRBJ1-4; a weak D match, TRBD1 (5 bases). Looked up from germline, CDR1 is SGDLS and CDR2 is YYNGEE. V gave up 3 bases and J gave up 8 bases, with 17 bases separating them. The CDR3 contains 15 residues. CDR3 DNA: TGTGCCAGCAGCGCCGACGAGGGACGAGGGGAAAAACTGTTTTTT. This sequence encodes CASSADEGRGEKLFF.

V is TRBV28 and J is TRBJ2-1; tentative D call: TRBD2 (5 bases). The germline V gene has CDR1 MDHEN and CDR2 SYDVKM. Trimming took off 6 bases at V and 0 bases at J, with 21 bases between the two ends. The CDR3 covers 18 residues. CDR3 loop: CASRKGFGESSSYNEQFF. As DNA, the CDR3 is TGTGCCAGCAGAAAGGGCTTTGGGGAGTCGAGCTCCTACAATGAGCAGTTCTTC.

Concerning this clonotype itself: An end of the junction does not agree with germline; a read error may underlie this. The J gene is TRBJ2-5, the V gene TRBV20-1; D is perhaps TRBD1 (5 bases). The CDR3 is 14 residues long. Germline V CDR1 and CDR2: DFQATT, SNEGSKA (reference sequence). Here the CDR3 DNA reads TGCAGTGCTAGAGGGCATAGGGGAAAAGAGGCCCAGTACTTC. The encoded protein is CSARGHRGKEAQYF.

The chain links TRBV15 to TRBJ2-5; 9 nucleotides align to TRBD2. CDR1 is LNHNV, CDR2 YYDKDF, per germline (reference sequence). V lost 8 bases to trimming and J lost 3 bases; unmatched junction nucleotides: 1. The CDR3 has 12 residues. The CDR3 protein is CATASGEETQYF. The CDR3 bases are TGTGCCACCGCTAGCGGGGAAGAGACCCAGTACTTC.

This clonotype was detected only a few times. The chain links TRBV12-3 or TRBV12-4 to TRBJ2-5; 14 bases line up with TRBD2. With 1 base clipped from V and 4 bases from J, the junction kept 5 bases outside the gene matches. The CDR3 sequence is 17 residues long. CDR3 DNA: TGTGCCAGCAGTTTAGGACTAGCGGGGGGGTACGGAGAGACCCAGTACTTC. This gives the protein CASSLGLAGGYGETQYF.

The rearrangement links TRBV6-1 to TRBJ1-1, with 7 nucleotides matching TRBD1. V lost 3 bases to trimming and J lost 5 bases; unmatched junction nucleotides: 6. Germline V gene lookup returns CDR1 MNHNS and CDR2 SASEGT. This CDR3 is 14 amino acids long. CDR3 bases: TGTGCCAGCAGTGAGAAGGGGGCGTTAACTGAAGCTTTCTTT. It yields the protein CASSEKGALTEAFF.

The chain is built from TRBV12-3 or TRBV12-4 and TRBJ1-6; TRBD1 might be the D (5 bases). The CDR3 totals 14 residues. V was pared by 10 bases and J by 5 bases, with 15 bases between. DNA for the CDR3: TGTGCCACCAGCCCCGGGGGGGATAATTCACCCCTCCACTTT. Translation: CATSPGGDNSPLHF.

This clonotype was seen more than once but under ten times. The gene calls are TRBV2 and TRBJ2-3; D is unresolved. The CDR3 is made up of 14 amino acids. V was shortened by 5 bases and J by 4 bases, with 13 bases between the two germline ends. From germline, CDR1 is SNHLY and CDR2 FYNNEI. CDR3 DNA: TGTGCCAGCAGTCCCGATAGTAACGCAGATACGCAGTATTTT. Amino acid sequence: CASSPDSNADTQYF.

At least ten counts were recorded for this clonotype. V is TRBV5-1 and J is TRBJ1-2; D gene uncertain. From germline, CDR1 is SGHRS and CDR2 YFSETQ. Trimming removed 7 bases from V and 4 bases from J, with 17 bases in between. This CDR3 is 14 amino acids long. CDR3 residues: CASRIDTGIYGYTF. DNA for the CDR3: TGCGCCAGCCGGATCGATACGGGAATCTATGGCTACACCTTC.

The V and J genes are TRBV24-1 and TRBJ2-3, with 7 nucleotides matching TRBD1. CDR3 length: 15 residues. V lost 2 bases, J lost 4 bases, and 5 bases stayed unmatched. Germline V gene lookup returns CDR1 KGHDR and CDR2 SFDVKD. CDR3 DNA sequence: TGTGCCACCAGTGATTCGACAGGGATATCAGATACGCAGTATTTT. Its protein product is CATSDSTGISDTQYF.

The chain carries TRBV20-1 and TRBJ1-1, with a tentative D call TRBD1 (6 bases). Per the germline V gene, CDR1 is DFQATT and CDR2 is SNEGSKA (reference sequence). V lost 3 bases, J lost 5 bases, and 19 bases lay in between. CDR3 size: 15 residues. CDR3 residues: CSASTSGQGRTEAFF. The DNA for the CDR3 is TGCAGTGCTAGTACCTCGGGGCAGGGGAGGACTGAAGCTTTCTTT.

This clonotype showed up just a few times. The J gene is TRBJ2-5, the V gene TRBV12-3 or TRBV12-4; no clear D. The CDR3 has 14 amino acids. Deletions cut 5 bases from V and 7 bases from J, with 17 bases between. CDR3 sequence reads: CASSPPRRAVTQYF. CDR3 sequence (DNA): TGTGCCAGCAGTCCTCCCCGGAGAGCAGTGACCCAGTACTTC.